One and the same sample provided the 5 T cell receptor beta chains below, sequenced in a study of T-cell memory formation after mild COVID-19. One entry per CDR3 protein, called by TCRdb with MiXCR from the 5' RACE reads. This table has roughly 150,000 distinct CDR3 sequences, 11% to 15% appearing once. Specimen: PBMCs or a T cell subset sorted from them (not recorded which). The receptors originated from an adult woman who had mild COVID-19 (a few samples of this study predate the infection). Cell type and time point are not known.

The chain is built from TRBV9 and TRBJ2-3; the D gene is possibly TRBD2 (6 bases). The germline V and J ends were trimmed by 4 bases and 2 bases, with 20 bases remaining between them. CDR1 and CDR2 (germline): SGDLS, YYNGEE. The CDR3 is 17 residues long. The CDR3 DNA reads TGTGCCAGCAGCCCGGACAAGTGGGCGGGAAACACAGATACGCAGTATTTT. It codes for CASSPDKWAGNTDTQYF.

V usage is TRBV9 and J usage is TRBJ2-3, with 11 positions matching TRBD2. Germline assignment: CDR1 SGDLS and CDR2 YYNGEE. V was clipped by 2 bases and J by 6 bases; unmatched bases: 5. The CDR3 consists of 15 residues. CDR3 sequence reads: CASSVGLAGGDTQYF. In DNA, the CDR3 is TGTGCCAGCAGCGTCGGCCTAGCGGGAGGTGATACGCAGTATTTT. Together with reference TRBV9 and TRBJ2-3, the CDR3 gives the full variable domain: DSGVTQTPKHLITATGQRVTLRCSPRSGDLSVYWYQQSLDQGLQFLIQYYNGEERAKGNILERFSAQQFPDLHSELNLSSLELGDSALYFCASSVGLAGGDTQYFGPGTRLTVL.

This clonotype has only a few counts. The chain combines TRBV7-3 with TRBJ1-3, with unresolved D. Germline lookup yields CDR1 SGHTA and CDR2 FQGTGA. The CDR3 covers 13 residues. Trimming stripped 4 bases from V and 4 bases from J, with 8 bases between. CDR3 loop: CASSSLQGNTIYF. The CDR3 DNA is TGTGCCAGCAGCTCCCTTCAGGGAAACACCATATATTTT. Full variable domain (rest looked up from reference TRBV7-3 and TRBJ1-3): GAGVSQTPSNKVTEKGKYVELRCDPISGHTALYWYRQSLGQGPEFLIYFQGTGAADDSGLPNDRFFAVRPEGSVSTLKIQRTERGDSAVYLCASSSLQGNTIYFGEGSWLTVV.

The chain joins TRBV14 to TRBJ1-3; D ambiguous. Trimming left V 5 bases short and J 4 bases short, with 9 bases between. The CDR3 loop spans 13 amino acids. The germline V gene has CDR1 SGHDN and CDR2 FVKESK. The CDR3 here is CASSFLGGNTIYF. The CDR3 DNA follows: TGTGCCAGCAGCTTTCTTGGGGGAAACACCATATATTTT.

The CDR3 region has the DNA TGCGCCAGCAGCCAACTGCCACCATATAGCGGCTTCTCCTACAATGAGCAGTTCTTC. This translates into CASSQLPPYSGFSYNEQFF. This chain joins TRBV5-1 and TRBJ2-1, with D possibly TRBD2 on 6 matching bases. V shed 4 bases and J shed 0 bases, with 23 bases lying between them. This CDR3 is 19 amino acids long. Looked up from germline, CDR1 is SGHRS and CDR2 is YFSETQ.